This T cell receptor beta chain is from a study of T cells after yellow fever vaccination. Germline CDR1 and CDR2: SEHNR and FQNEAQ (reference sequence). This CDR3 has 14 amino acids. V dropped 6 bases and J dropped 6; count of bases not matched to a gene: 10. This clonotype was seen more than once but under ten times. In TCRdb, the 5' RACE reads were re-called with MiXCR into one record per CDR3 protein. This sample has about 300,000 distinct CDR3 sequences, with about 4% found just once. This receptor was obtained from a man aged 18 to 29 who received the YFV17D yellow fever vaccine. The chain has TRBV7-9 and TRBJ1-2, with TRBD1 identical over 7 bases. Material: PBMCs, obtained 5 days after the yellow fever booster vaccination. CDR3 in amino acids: CASRHDRAWHGYTF. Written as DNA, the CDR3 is TGTGCCAGCAGACATGACAGGGCCTGGCATGGCTACACCTTC. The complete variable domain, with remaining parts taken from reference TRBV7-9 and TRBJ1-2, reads DTGVSQNPRHKITKRGQNVTFRCDPISEHNRLYWYRQTLGQGPEFLTYFQNEAQLEKSRLLSDRFSAERPKGSFSTLEIQRTEQGDSAMYLCASRHDRAWHGYTFGSGTRLTVV.